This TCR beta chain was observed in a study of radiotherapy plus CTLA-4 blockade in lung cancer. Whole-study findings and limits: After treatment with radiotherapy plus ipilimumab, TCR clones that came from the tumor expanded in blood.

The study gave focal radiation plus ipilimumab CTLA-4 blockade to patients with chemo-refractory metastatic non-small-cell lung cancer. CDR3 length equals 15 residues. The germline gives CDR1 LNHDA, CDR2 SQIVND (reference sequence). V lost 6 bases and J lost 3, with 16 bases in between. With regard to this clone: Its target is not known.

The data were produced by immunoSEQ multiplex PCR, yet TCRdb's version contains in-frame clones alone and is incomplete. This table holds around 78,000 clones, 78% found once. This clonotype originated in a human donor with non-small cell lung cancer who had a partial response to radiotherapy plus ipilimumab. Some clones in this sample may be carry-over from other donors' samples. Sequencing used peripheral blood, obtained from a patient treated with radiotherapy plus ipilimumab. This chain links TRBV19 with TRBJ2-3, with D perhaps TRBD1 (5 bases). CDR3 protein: CASSRLGLPTDTQYF. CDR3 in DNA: TGTGCCAGTAGCCGGTTGGGGCTACCAACAGATACGCAGTATTTT.